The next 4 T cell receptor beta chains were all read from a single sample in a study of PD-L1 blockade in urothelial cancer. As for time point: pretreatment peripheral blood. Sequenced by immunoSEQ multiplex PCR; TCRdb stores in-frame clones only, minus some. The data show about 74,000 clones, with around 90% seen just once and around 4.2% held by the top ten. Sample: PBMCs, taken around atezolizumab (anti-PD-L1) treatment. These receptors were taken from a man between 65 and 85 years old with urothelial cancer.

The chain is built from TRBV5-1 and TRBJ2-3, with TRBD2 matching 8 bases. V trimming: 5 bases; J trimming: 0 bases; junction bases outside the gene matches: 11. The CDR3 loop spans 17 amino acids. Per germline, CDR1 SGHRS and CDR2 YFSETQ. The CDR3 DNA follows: TGCGCCAGCAGTTTAGTATTAGCGGGGCCTAGCACAGATACGCAGTATTTT. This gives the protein CASSLVLAGPSTDTQYF.

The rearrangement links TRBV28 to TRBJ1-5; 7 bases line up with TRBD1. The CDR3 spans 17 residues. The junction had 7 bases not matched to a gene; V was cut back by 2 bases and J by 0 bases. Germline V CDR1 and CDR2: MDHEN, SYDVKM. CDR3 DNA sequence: TGTGCCAGCAGTTTACCCACCAGGGGGGATAGCAATCAGCCCCAGCATTTT. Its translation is CASSLPTRGDSNQPQHF.

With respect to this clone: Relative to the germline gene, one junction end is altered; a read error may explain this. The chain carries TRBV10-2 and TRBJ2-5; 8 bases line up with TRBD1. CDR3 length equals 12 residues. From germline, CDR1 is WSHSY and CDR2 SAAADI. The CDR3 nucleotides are TGCGCCAGCAGTGATCCGCGGACAGGGTTACACTTC. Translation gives CASSDPRTGLHF.

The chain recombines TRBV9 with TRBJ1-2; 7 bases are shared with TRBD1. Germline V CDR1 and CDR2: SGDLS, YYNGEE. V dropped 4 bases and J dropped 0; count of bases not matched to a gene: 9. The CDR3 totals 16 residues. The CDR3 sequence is CASSFTRTGSNYGYTF. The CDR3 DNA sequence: TGTGCCAGCAGCTTCACCCGGACAGGTTCTAACTATGGCTACACCTTC.